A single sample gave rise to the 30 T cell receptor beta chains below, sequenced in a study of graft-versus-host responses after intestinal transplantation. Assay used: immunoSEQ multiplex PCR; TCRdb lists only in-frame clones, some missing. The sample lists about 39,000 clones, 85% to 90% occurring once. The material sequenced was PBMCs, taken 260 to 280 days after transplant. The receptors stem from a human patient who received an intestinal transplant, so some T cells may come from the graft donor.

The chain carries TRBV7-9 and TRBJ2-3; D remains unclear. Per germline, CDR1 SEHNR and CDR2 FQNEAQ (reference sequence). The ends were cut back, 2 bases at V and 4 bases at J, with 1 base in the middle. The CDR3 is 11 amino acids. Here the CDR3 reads CASSLPDTQYF. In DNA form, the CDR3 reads TGTGCCAGCAGCTTACCAGATACGCAGTATTTT.

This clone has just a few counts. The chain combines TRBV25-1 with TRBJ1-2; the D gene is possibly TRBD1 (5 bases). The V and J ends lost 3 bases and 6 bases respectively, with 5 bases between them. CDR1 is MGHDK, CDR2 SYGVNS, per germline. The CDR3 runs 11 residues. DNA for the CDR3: TGTGCCAGCAGTGACAGGGATGGCTACACCTTC. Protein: CASSDRDGYTF.

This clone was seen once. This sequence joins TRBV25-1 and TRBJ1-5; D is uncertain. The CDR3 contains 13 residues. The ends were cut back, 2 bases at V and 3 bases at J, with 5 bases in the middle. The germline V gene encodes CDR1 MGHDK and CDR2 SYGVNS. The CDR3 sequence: CASSENDNQPQHF. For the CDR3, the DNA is TGTGCCAGCAGTGAAAATGACAATCAGCCCCAGCATTTT.

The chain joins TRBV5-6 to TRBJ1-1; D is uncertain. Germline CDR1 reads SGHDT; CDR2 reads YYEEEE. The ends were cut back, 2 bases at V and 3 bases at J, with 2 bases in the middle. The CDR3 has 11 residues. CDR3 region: CASSFHTEAFF. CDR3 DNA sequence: TGTGCCAGCAGCTTTCACACTGAAGCTTTCTTT.

The CDR3 nucleotides are TGTGCCAGCAGCTTCTCTGAGACCCCCGGGCCTGAAGCTTTCTTT. This encodes CASSFSETPGPEAFF. The chain recombines TRBV13 with TRBJ1-1; D gene uncertain. Between the trimmed V and J ends, which lost 3 bases and 6 bases, there was a span of 17 bases. The V gene's germline CDR1 is PRHDT and CDR2 FYEKMQ (reference sequence). There are 15 residues in the CDR3.

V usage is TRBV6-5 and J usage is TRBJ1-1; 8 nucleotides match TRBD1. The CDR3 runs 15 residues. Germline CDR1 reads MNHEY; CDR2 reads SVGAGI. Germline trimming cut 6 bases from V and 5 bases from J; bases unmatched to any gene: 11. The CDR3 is CASRTDRDGRTEAFF. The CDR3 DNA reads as TGTGCCAGCAGGACGGACAGGGATGGGAGGACTGAAGCTTTCTTT.

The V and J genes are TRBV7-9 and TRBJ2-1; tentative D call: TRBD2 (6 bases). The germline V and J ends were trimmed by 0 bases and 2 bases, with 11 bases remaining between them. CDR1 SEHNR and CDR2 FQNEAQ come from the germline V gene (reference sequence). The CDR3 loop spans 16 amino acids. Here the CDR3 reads CASSLARGGPYNEQFF. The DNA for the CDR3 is TGTGCCAGCAGCTTAGCGAGGGGAGGCCCCTACAATGAGCAGTTCTTC.

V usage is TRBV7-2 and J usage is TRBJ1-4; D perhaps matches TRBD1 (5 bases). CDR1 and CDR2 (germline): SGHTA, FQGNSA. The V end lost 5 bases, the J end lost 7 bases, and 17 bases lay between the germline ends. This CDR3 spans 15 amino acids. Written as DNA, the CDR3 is TGTGCCAGCAGCAGGCAGTCCGACGGGGGTGAAAAACTGTTTTTT. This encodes CASSRQSDGGEKLFF.

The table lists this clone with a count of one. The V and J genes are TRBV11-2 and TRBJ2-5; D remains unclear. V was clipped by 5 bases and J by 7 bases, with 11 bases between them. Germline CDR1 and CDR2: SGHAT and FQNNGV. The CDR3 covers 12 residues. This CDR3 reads CASSPIMGTQYF. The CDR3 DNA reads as TGTGCCAGCAGCCCCATAATGGGGACCCAGTACTTC.

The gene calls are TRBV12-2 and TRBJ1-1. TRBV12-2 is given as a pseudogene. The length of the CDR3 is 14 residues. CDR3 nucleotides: TGTGCAAGTCGCTTATACGGTGGGGACACTGAAGCTTTCTTT. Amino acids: CASRLYGGDTEAFF.

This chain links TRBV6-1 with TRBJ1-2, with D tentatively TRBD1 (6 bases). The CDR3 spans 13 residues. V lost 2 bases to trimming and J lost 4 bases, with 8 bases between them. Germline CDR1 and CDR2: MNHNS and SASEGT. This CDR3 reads CASSEIQGYGYTF. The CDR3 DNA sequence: TGTGCCAGCAGTGAAATACAGGGCTATGGCTACACCTTC.

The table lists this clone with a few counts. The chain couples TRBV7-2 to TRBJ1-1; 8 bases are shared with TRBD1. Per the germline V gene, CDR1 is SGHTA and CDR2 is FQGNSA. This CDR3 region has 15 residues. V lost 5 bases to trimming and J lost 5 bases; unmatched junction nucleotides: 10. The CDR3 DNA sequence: TGTGCCAGCAGCCCTCTGACAGGGGCGCTGACTGAAGCTTTCTTT. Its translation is CASSPLTGALTEAFF.

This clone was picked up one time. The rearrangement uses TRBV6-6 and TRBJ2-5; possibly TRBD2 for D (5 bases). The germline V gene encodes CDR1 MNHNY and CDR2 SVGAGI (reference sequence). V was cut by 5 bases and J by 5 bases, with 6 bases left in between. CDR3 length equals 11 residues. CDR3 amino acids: CASSRGETQYF. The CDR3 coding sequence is TGTGCCAGCAGTAGAGGGGAGACCCAGTACTTC.

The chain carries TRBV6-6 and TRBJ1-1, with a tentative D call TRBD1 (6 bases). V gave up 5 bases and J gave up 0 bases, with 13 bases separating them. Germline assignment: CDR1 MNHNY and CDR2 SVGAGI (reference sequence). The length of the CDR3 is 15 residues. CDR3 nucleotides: TGTGCCAGCAGTGTACAGGGATCCATGAACACTGAAGCTTTCTTT. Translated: CASSVQGSMNTEAFF.

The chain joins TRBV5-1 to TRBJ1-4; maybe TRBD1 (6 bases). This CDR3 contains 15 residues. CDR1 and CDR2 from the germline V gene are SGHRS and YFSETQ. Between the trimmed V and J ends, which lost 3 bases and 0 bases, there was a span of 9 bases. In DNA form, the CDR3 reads TGCGCCAGCAGCTGGAAGGGGGCAACTAATGAAAAACTGTTTTTT. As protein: CASSWKGATNEKLFF.

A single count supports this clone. The CDR3 protein is CASKNATGDANYGYTF. CDR3 coding DNA: TGTGCCAGCAAAAATGCTACAGGCGATGCTAACTATGGCTACACCTTC. The V and J genes are TRBV5-4 and TRBJ1-2, with D tentatively TRBD1 (5 bases). The V gene's germline CDR1 is SGHNT and CDR2 YYREEE (reference sequence). The CDR3 runs to 16 residues. The germline V and J ends were trimmed by 6 bases and 0 bases, with 18 bases remaining between them.

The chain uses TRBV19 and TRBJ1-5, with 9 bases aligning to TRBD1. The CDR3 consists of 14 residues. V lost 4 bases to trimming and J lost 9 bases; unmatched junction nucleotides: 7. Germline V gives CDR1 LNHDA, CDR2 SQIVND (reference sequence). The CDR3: CASSTGTGIGPQHF. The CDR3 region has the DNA TGTGCCAGTAGTACCGGGACAGGGATCGGGCCCCAGCATTTT.

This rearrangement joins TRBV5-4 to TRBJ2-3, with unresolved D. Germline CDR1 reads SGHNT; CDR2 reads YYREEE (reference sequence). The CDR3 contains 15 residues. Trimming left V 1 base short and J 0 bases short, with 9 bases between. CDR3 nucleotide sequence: TGTGCCAGCAGCTTGACGGCGGCTAGCACAGATACGCAGTATTTT. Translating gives CASSLTAASTDTQYF.

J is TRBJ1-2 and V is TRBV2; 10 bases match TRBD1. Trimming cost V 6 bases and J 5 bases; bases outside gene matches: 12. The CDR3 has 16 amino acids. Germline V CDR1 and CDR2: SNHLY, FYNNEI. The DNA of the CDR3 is TGTGCCAGCAGCAGGGACAGGGGACGGGGGGGTTATGGCTACACCTTC. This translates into CASSRDRGRGGYGYTF.

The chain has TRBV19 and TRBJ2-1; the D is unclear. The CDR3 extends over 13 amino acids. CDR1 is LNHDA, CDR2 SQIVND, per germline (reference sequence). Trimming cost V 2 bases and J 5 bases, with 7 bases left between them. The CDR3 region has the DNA TGTGCCAGTAGTATATTGACCGACAATGAGCAGTTCTTC. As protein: CASSILTDNEQFF.

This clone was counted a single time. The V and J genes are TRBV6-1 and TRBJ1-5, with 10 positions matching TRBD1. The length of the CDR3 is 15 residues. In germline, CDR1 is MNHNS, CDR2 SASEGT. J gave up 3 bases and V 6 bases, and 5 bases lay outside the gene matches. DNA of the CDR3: TGTGCCAGCAGAGGGACAGGGGCCTACAATCAGCCCCAGCATTTT. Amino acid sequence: CASRGTGAYNQPQHF.

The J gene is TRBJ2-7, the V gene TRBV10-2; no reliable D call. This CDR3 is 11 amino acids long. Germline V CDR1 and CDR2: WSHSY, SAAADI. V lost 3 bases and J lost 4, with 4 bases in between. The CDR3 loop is CASSDGYEQYF. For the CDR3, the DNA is TGCGCCAGCAGTGACGGATACGAGCAGTACTTC.

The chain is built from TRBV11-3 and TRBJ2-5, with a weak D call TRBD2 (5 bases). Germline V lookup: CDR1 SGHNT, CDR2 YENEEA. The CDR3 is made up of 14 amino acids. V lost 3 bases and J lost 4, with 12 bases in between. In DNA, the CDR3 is TGTGCCAGCAGCTTCGGCTCCGGAGGAGAGACCCAGTACTTC. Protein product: CASSFGSGGETQYF.

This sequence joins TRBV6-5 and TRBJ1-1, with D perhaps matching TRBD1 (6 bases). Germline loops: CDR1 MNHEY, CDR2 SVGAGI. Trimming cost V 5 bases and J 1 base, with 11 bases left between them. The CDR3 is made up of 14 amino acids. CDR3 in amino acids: CASSLPGENTEAFF. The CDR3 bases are TGTGCCAGCAGTCTCCCAGGGGAGAACACTGAAGCTTTCTTT.

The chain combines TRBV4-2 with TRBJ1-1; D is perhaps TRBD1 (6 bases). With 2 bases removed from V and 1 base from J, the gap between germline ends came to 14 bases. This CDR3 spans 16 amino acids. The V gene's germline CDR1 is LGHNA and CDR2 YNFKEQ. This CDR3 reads CASSQIQGLGNTEAFF. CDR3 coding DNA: TGTGCCAGCAGCCAAATACAGGGTTTGGGGAACACTGAAGCTTTCTTT.

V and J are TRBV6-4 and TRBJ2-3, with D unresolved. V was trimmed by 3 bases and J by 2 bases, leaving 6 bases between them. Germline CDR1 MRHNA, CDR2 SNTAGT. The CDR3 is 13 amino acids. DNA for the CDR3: TGTGCCAGCAGTGAAGGTGTCACAGATACGCAGTATTTT. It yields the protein CASSEGVTDTQYF.

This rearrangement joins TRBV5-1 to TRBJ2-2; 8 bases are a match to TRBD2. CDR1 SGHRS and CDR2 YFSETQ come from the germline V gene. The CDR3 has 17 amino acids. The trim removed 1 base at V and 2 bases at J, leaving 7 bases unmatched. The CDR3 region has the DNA TGCGCCAGCAGCTTGCCCTCCAGCGGGGGAAACACCGGGGAGCTGTTTTTT. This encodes CASSLPSSGGNTGELFF.

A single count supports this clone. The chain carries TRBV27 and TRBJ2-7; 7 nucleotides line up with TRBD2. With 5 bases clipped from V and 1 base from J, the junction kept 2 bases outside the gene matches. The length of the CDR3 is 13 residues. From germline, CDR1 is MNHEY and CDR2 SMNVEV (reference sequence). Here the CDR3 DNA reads TGTGCCAGCAGTGCGGGACTATCCTACGAGCAGTACTTC. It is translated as CASSAGLSYEQYF.

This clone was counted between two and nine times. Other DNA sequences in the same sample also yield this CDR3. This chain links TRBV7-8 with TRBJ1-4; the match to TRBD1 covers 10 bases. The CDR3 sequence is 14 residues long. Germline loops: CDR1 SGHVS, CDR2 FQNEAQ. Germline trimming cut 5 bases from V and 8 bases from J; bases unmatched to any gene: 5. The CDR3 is CASSNPGQGEKLFF. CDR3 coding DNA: TGTGCCAGCAGCAACCCGGGACAGGGGGAAAAACTGTTTTTT. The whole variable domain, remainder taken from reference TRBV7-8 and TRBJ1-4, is GAGVSQSPRYKVAKRGQDVALRCDPISGHVSLFWYQQALGQGPEFLTYFQNEAQLDKSGLPSDRFFAERPEGSVSTLKIQRTQQEDSAVYLCASSNPGQGEKLFFGSGTQLSVL.

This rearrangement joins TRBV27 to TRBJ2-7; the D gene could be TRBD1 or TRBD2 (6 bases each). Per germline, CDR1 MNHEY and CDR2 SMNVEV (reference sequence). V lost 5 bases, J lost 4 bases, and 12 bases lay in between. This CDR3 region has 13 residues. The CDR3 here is CASSLRGEYEQYF. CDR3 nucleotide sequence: TGTGCCAGCAGTCTAAGGGGGGAGTACGAGCAGTACTTC.